This T cell receptor beta chain stems from a study of cytomegalovirus exposure and HLA in healthy donors. Whole-study findings and limits: There were reportedly fewer N-insertions in an Asian-associated ancestry cluster than the roughly 670-donor mean, in a later analysis. CMV serostatus was the sole immune exposure data available.

The primer mix had 60 Vbeta and 13 Jbeta primers. Clones were sequenced by immunoSEQ multiplex PCR, and TCRdb holds only the in-frame ones, with some missing. Found here are some 200,000 clones; the top ten clones hold 0.79%. On this clone itself: What it recognizes is unknown.

The material sequenced was PBMCs. The sequence derives from a woman aged 18-30 years in good health and CMV-seropositive.

The CDR3 region has the DNA TGTGCCAGCAGCTTGGGGCTAGCGGGAGGTGGAGAGCAGTACTTC. This encodes CASSLGLAGGGEQYF. The V gene is TRBV5-4, the J gene TRBJ2-7; 11 nucleotides align to TRBD2. J was trimmed by 7 bases and V by 0 bases; bases with no gene match: 6. The CDR3 has 15 residues. Germline lookup yields CDR1 SGHNT and CDR2 YYREEE (reference sequence).